The 14 T cell receptor beta chains presented below share a single source sample, sequenced in a study of shared clonotypes between healthy human individuals. Profiling relied on immunoSEQ multiplex PCR, and the TCRdb table lists in-frame clones only, not all of them. The sample lists millions of clones; around 94% were seen once. The specimen sequenced was naive CD4+ T cells sorted from blood. Stated subset: CD45RA+ positively selected. The source of these receptors is a young man in good health.

The V call is TRBV7-2, the J call TRBJ2-7; D might be TRBD2 (6 bases). Trimming took 5 bases from V and 1 from J, leaving 12 bases between them. The CDR3 covers 14 residues. The germline CDR1 and CDR2 sequences are SGHTA and FQGNSA. The CDR3 coding sequence is TGTGCCAGCAGCACCGCGGCGGGGTCCTACGAGCAGTACTTC. This translates into CASSTAAGSYEQYF.

The chain couples TRBV27 to TRBJ2-7, with D possibly being TRBD1 (5 bases). In germline, CDR1 is MNHEY, CDR2 SMNVEV (reference sequence). Trimming took 5 bases from V and 4 from J, leaving 15 bases between them. The CDR3 consists of 14 residues. The CDR3 bases are TGTGCCAGCAGTCGCGGCAGGGCATCGTACGAGCAGTACTTC. Translated, it gives CASSRGRASYEQYF.

The V gene is TRBV7-2, the J gene TRBJ2-7; D not resolved. CDR1 and CDR2 (germline): SGHTA, FQGNSA. Trimming pared 2 bases from V and 2 bases from J, leaving 10 bases between. The CDR3 covers 14 residues. This CDR3 is CASSLSSFAYEQYF. The CDR3 DNA sequence: TGTGCCAGCAGCTTAAGTTCCTTTGCCTACGAGCAGTACTTC.

The J gene is TRBJ2-7, the V gene TRBV23-1; 7 bases align to TRBD2. TRBV23-1 is known as an ORF, though its function is uncertain. The CDR3 is 14 residues long. V lost 0 bases and J lost 3; bases outside the gene matches: 2. The CDR3 reads CASSQSWTSYEQYF. As DNA, the CDR3 is TGCGCCAGCAGTCAATCCTGGACTAGCTACGAGCAGTACTTC.

This sequence joins TRBV7-9 and TRBJ1-2, with 7 positions matching TRBD1. V lost 5 bases and J lost 9; bases outside the gene matches: 9. Germline values: CDR1 SEHNR, CDR2 FQNEAQ (reference sequence). CDR3 length equals 13 residues. This CDR3 reads CASSPGQDNRYTF. CDR3 nucleotide sequence: TGTGCCAGCAGCCCTGGACAGGATAATCGCTACACCTTC.

In its sample, this clone was seen a few times. V and J are TRBV28 and TRBJ1-2, with D possibly being TRBD1 (5 bases). This CDR3 comprises 13 residues. CDR1 is MDHEN, CDR2 SYDVKM, per germline. The V and J ends lost 10 bases and 4 bases respectively, with 16 bases between them. The CDR3 DNA reads as TGTGCCACCAGACTCCAGGGTTTCTATGGCTACACCTTC. It codes for CATRLQGFYGYTF.

The chain joins TRBV30 to TRBJ2-5, with 10 positions matching TRBD2. Losses at the gene ends were 2 bases for V and 5 bases for J; bases not matched to a gene: 8. CDR1 is GTSNPN, CDR2 SVGIG, per germline (reference sequence). The CDR3 is 15 amino acids. This chain's CDR3 is CAWSLGLASTETQYF. CDR3 DNA sequence: TGTGCCTGGAGTTTGGGACTAGCGTCAACGGAGACCCAGTACTTC.

The rearrangement uses TRBV19 and TRBJ2-6, with D perhaps TRBD1 or TRBD2 (5 bases each). The CDR3 runs 20 residues. The germline V gene encodes CDR1 LNHDA and CDR2 SQIVND (reference sequence). V lost 1 base to trimming and J lost 2 bases, with 21 bases between them. The CDR3 DNA reads TGTGCCAGTAGTATAGTAATCGTGGGGGTCTATTCGGCTGGGGCCAACGTCCTGACTTTC. Translating it yields CASSIVIVGVYSAGANVLTF.

V is TRBV5-4 and J is TRBJ2-5; 8 bases line up with TRBD1. There are 15 residues in the CDR3. Germline loops: CDR1 SGHNT, CDR2 YYREEE (reference sequence). Trimming removed 1 base from V and 2 bases from J; junction bases left unmatched: 4. The CDR3 protein is CASSLPWTGQETQYF. CDR3 DNA: TGTGCCAGCAGCTTGCCCTGGACAGGGCAAGAGACCCAGTACTTC.

This clone was counted once. The chain links TRBV18 to TRBJ1-2; D is uncertain. Looked up from germline, CDR1 is KGHSH and CDR2 is LQKENI. Trimming removed 0 bases from V and 4 bases from J, with 6 bases in between. CDR3 size: 13 residues. CDR3 region: CASSPPVGYGYTF. Here the CDR3 DNA reads TGTGCCAGCTCACCACCGGTGGGCTATGGCTACACCTTC.

This clone was detected once. The J gene is TRBJ2-7, the V gene TRBV6-1; D gene ambiguous. The CDR3 runs 13 residues. V shed 6 bases and J shed 3 bases, with 12 bases lying between them. Looked up from germline, CDR1 is MNHNS and CDR2 is SASEGT. The CDR3 DNA reads as TGTGCCAGCAGCAAGACCATAGACTACGAGCAGTACTTC. Amino acids: CASSKTIDYEQYF.

J is TRBJ1-5 and V is TRBV27, with 7 nucleotides matching TRBD1. V lost 7 bases to trimming and J lost 9 bases; unmatched junction nucleotides: 6. CDR1 MNHEY and CDR2 SMNVEV come from the germline V gene (reference sequence). The CDR3 covers 12 residues. The CDR3 loop reads CASITNRGPQHF. CDR3 nucleotides: TGTGCCAGCATTACAAACAGGGGGCCCCAGCATTTT.

The chain employs TRBV18 and TRBJ2-7; D not resolved. V dropped 8 bases and J dropped 2 bases, with 7 bases sitting between them. Per germline, CDR1 KGHSH and CDR2 LQKENI. This CDR3 has 11 residues. CDR3 coding DNA: TGTGCCAGCGGCGGCCCCTACGAGCAGTACTTC. Residues: CASGGPYEQYF.

V usage is TRBV21-1 and J usage is TRBJ1-6. TRBV21-1 is a pseudogene. The CDR3 runs to 19 residues. This CDR3 reads CASSNTVCGGLPRNSPLHF. The DNA for the CDR3 is TGTGCCAGCAGCAACACAGTCTGCGGGGGGCTCCCTCGGAACTCACCCCTCCACTTT.